This T cell receptor beta chain was sequenced for a study of naive and memory T cell subsets (TCRdb year 2017). At the level of the whole study: The study applied an open-source, UMI-based TCR alpha and beta sequencing pipeline to sorted naive and memory peripheral blood T cell subsets. Complete agreement was observed between the functional CMV T cell responses and the IgG serology results. RNA was DNase-treated and reverse transcribed with TCR constant-region primers, mostly using SuperScript III.

TCR alpha and beta chain libraries were amplified separately from the second PCR step onward. To determine each donor's CMV status, fresh PBMCs were stimulated overnight with CMV viral lysate, and IFNgamma production from CD4+ T cells was then assessed. Using Miltenyi beads, CD4 T cells were first positively selected, and CD8 T cells were then positively selected from the CD4-negative fraction. Cells were stained for CD3, CD4, CD8, CD45RA, CD27 and a live/dead dye and were sorted on a BD Aria II into four subsets based on CD45RA and CD27. The sorting gate for effector memory cells was CD45RA-CD27-, and the sorting gate for EMRA cells was CD45RA+CD27-. Three healthy volunteers provided blood, and each donor's sample was split into CD4 and CD8 T cells and then further divided into four differentiation subsets. Around 110 ml of peripheral blood was taken from each donor, and PBMC were separated by density-gradient centrifugation on Ficoll-Paque PLUS. After sorting, cells were lysed in RLT buffer, RNA was extracted using a Qiagen RNeasy kit, and the extracted RNA was stored at -80 degrees C.

As encoded in the germline V gene, CDR1 is KGHSH while CDR2 is LQKENI. The V end gives up 3 bases and the J end 6 bases, leaving 10 bases in the junction not matched to a gene. From the cysteine through the phenylalanine, the CDR3 covers 15 amino acids. Only the CDR3 region is kept as DNA, spanning 45 bases read in frame from base 1. This clonotype has at least ten counts. Its antigen remains undetermined. Qualities for individual bases were not recorded, and no much larger clone is one base off. General conclusions and limits of the study: After error correction, over 95% of naive TCR sequences appeared only once, giving much steeper abundance distributions than memory subsets. Single alpha or beta chain sequences, rather than paired alpha/beta receptors, were used to define clonotypes. RNA-based TCR counts may be affected by expression changes linked to T cell activation and differentiation. In both CD4 and CD8 cells, the Gini index increased while Shannon and inverse Simpson diversity decreased from naive through CM, EM and EMRA. A power law was followed by TCR abundance, with an exponent that differed between naive and memory subsets but was consistent across the three individuals. No ground truth was available to validate the repertoire findings for the naive and memory subsets.

Receptor amplification or capture employed UMI-ligation and nested PCR. The beta constant-region primer consisted of an equimolar mixture of two oligonucleotides that together covered TRBC1 and TRBC2. A single-stranded oligonucleotide containing the SP2 primer and a 12-nucleotide UMI was joined to the 3' end of the cDNA by T4 RNA ligase 1. The ligated cDNA went through four rounds of PCR with nested alpha and beta constant-region primers together with the SP2 primer. The ligation reaction was kept at 16 degrees C for about 19-24 hours. PCR2 was typically performed as a SYBR Green qPCR and was stopped at a predetermined threshold so that over-amplification was prevented. All purifications after the first were performed with Agencourt AMPure XP magnetic beads. Library quantification was done by Qubit, followed by a TapeStation check on which the main peak was expected at around 650 bp. Pooled libraries were sequenced on an Illumina MiSeq using v2 2x251 paired-end kits, and typically about 0.9-2.1 million reads were obtained per sample. Each sample was pooled at 3 to 4.5 nM, and roughly 5-7% PhiX was included to help cluster recognition. For the original study's pipeline: Decombinator assigned V and J genes to Demultiplexor-processed FASTQ reads by tag matching, allowing a single base-pair mismatch. UMIs were used by Collapsinator to correct both sequencing errors and frequency errors arising from PCR heterogeneity. TCRs were translated and CDR3s were extracted from the conserved cysteine to the FGXG phenylalanine by CDR3Translator, with non-productive sequences being flagged. Gini, Shannon entropy and inverse Simpson indices were calculated on repertoires subsampled to equal numbers of UMI-defined TCRs. Within the linear range, a power law was fitted to clonotype abundance distributions using maximum likelihood. When run on a single naive CD8 sample, MIGEC and the pipeline yielded similar UMI counts, similar unique TCR numbers and similar clonal distributions. The repertoires were searched for 7,000 to 8,000 CMV-associated CDR3 sequences that had been compiled from VDJdb and a published dataset. Through fastp at Q25 and MiXCR, TCRdb rebuilt clones from the public reads, retaining in-frame beta chains. Rows matching on CDR3 protein sequence are summarized as one entry with the most common DNA and genes. The V and J calls come from TCRdb's annotation, not from the publication. The sample table holds under 40,000 distinct CDR3 sequences, of which 13% were seen once. Around 21% of the sample belongs to the ten largest clones.

The chain is encoded by TRBV18 joined to TRBJ1-2, with 7 middle bases fitting TRBD1. Source material: effector memory CD4+ T cells from blood. Reading the label with the study, this specimen's cell subset or site is: effector memory, CD45RA- CD27-. This TCR came from a human donor in good health. The CDR3 reads as follows: CASSPRQGPPDGYTF. The DNA sequence reads TGTGCCAGCTCACCCCGACAGGGTCCCCCTGATGGCTACACCTTC.